The clone carrying this T cell receptor (beta chain) was counted a few times. The antigen is undetermined. Primers included in the PCR were 60 Vbeta and 13 Jbeta primers. Repertoires were generated with immunoSEQ multiplex PCR, while TCRdb's copy carries only in-frame clones and drops some. Of 150,000 to 200,000 clones listed, 70% to 80% are singletons. This sample stems from a study of cytomegalovirus exposure and HLA in healthy donors. Study-wide points: Later on, analysis showed that most CMV-associated TCR beta chains appeared to be HLA-restricted. The analysis excluded some indistinguishable V segments, including TRBV6-2 and TRBV6-3.

Looked up from germline, CDR1 is LNHDA and CDR2 is SQIVND (reference sequence). The CDR3 sequence is 13 residues long. The V end was cut by 3 bases, the J end by 10 bases, with 13 bases between. The source material was PBMCs. The chain is built from TRBV19 and TRBJ2-1; perhaps TRBD2 as D (6 bases). The source of this sequence is a man aged 55-75 years in good health and CMV-seronegative. In DNA, the CDR3 is TGTGCCAGTAGTATGGTAGAGCGGGTCGAGCAGTTCTTC. Its translation is CASSMVERVEQFF.